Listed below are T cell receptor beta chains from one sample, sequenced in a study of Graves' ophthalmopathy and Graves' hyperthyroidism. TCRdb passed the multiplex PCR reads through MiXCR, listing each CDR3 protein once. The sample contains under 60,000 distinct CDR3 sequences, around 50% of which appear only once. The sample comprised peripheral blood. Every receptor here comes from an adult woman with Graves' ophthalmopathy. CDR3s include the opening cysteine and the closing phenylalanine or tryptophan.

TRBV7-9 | CASSLPAAGWGTQYF
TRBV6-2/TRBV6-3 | CASTESGRAYEQYF
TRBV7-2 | CASSLAGAFEQYF
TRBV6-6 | CASSYLPDRVSSYEQYF
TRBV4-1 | CASSPPQRTSVPEQYF
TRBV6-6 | CASRPQDRGLFF
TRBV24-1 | CATSESTGPDQYF
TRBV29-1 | CSVRMGFNQPQHF
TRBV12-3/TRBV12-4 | CASSLRLETQYF
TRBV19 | CATSYELGPLHF
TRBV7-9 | CASSLLVGDNTEAFF
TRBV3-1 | CASGRAGDYGYTF
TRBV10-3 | CASEQGGRTDTQYF
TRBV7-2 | CASSSTTSGRVEQYF
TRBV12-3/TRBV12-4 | CASSLGAEAFF
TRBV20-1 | CSARVPHSKRAVTNQPQHF
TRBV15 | CATSLGGDGYEQYF
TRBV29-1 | CSVGTSGTDTQYF
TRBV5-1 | CASSGGDRTYEQYF
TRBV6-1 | CASSATSGSPYEQYF
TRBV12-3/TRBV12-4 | CASSVRGNTEAFF
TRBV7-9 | CASNEAASGGPKETQYF
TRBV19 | CASSVPRRVWGNEQFF
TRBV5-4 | CASSIDPPSSYEQYF
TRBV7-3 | CASRADRGEETQYF
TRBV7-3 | CASSRTGMVKTQYF
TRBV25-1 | CASRTGGRETQYF
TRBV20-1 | CSAGASDRVGEASF
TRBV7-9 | CASSLTRMASSRNTIYF
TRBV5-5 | CASSPDWGGETQYF
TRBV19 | CASSSHLPIAGAMGETQYF
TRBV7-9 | CASSLGQLVYEQYF
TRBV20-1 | CSARETGARETQYF
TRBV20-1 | CSARSDSYPSPLHF
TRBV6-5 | CASSLVSNYGYTF
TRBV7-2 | CASSQDYSHGYTF
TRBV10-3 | CAISEQGRGYGYTF
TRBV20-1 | CSAVRDRVDNSPLHF
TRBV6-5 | CASSYSRGVAETQYF
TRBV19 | CASSRTSLAGGTDTQYF
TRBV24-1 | CATSDVTSGNYNEQFF
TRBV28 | CASSLGRSGNTIYF
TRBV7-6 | CASSRTALGPQHF
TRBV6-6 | CASSYLSSTAYEQYF
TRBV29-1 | CSVDDTSGPGEQYF
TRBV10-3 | CAISERGGTANQPQHF
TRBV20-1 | CSPRLGTVYEQYF
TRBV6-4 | CASSDRQGARNEQFF